The 24 T cell receptor beta chains in this list originate from one sample, sequenced in a study of Graves' ophthalmopathy and Graves' hyperthyroidism. As the template, RNA transcripts were used to amplify TCR beta CDR3 regions. Second-round multiplex PCR came after first-round RT-PCR with HTBI primers. TCRdb reprocessed the multiplex PCR reads with MiXCR, giving one entry per CDR3 protein. The sample has 350,000 to 450,000 distinct CDR3 sequences; 21% are singletons. Sample: peripheral blood. The receptors were gathered from a woman under 30 with stable Graves' hyperthyroidism.

This rearrangement joins TRBV27 to TRBJ2-7; TRBD1 matches 10 bases. The germline gives CDR1 MNHEY, CDR2 SMNVEV (reference sequence). This CDR3 has 15 residues. Losses at the gene ends were 5 bases for V and 3 bases for J; bases not matched to a gene: 7. CDR3 bases: TGTGCCAGCAGTAGGGGGACAGGGGACGTCTACGAGCAGTACTTC. This sequence encodes CASSRGTGDVYEQYF.

The sample holds many counts of this clonotype. A junction boundary mismatches the germline segment, possibly from a read error. V is TRBV5-1 and J is TRBJ1-1, with unresolved D. This CDR3 contains 14 residues. Germline lookup yields CDR1 SGHRS and CDR2 YFSETQ. In nucleotides, the CDR3 is TGCGCCAGCGGCTTGGCCGGCAGGAACACTGAAGCTTTCTTT. It yields the protein CASGLAGRNTEAFF.

This clonotype was recorded at least ten times. The rearrangement links TRBV29-1 to TRBJ2-7; D is uncertain. The CDR3 has 12 residues. The V end was cut by 0 bases, the J end by 3 bases, with 6 bases between. CDR1 and CDR2 (germline): SQVTM, ANQGSEA. The CDR3 loop reads CSVEDQDYEQYF. The CDR3 DNA is TGCAGCGTTGAAGACCAAGACTACGAGCAGTACTTC.

This clonotype occurred many times. The chain employs TRBV25-1 and TRBJ2-7, with 9 bases identical to TRBD1. With 6 bases clipped from V and 0 bases from J, the junction kept 12 bases outside the gene matches. From germline, CDR1 is MGHDK and CDR2 SYGVNS. The CDR3 contains 17 residues. The CDR3 DNA sequence: TGTGCCAGCAGCGGGGGGACAGGGAAGAAAGGCTCCTACGAGCAGTACTTC. It translates to CASSGGTGKKGSYEQYF.

Ten or more counts support this clonotype. This chain links TRBV19 with TRBJ1-1, with 9 positions matching TRBD1. V shed 4 bases, J shed 0 bases, and the junction held 3 bases outside the gene matches. The CDR3 is made up of 15 amino acids. Germline V gene sequence: CDR1 LNHDA, CDR2 SQIVND (reference sequence). The CDR3 region has the DNA TGTGCCAGTAGTAGAGGACAGGGGATGAACACTGAAGCTTTCTTT. It translates to CASSRGQGMNTEAFF.

On this clonotype itself: The CDR3 end shows no conserved phenylalanine or tryptophan, and so a read error is likely. The DNA is left out, because the CDR3 cannot be placed on it with certainty; the CDR3 is given as TCRdb lists it. The chain carries TRBV27 and TRBJ1-2; TRBD1, the table's D call, lacks a check against the DNA. A total of 14 residues make up the CDR3, ends included. From germline, CDR1 is MNHEY and CDR2 SMNVEV (reference sequence). This chain's CDR3 is CASGRSWGIGGYTV.

This clonotype was seen a handful of times. The chain couples TRBV4-2 to TRBJ1-5, with D maybe TRBD1 (5 bases). Germline CDR1 and CDR2: LGHNA and YNFKEQ. The CDR3 spans 15 residues. Trimming removed 0 bases from V and 3 bases from J, with 9 bases in between. CDR3 in DNA: TGTGCCAGCAGCCAAGAAACAGGCCCCAATCAGCCCCAGCATTTT. Its protein product is CASSQETGPNQPQHF.

This clonotype came up many times. The rearrangement uses TRBV10-3 and TRBJ1-2; 7 bases agree with TRBD1. With 4 bases clipped from V and 4 bases from J, the junction kept 6 bases outside the gene matches. The CDR3 consists of 14 residues. Germline V gene sequence: CDR1 ENHRY, CDR2 SYGVKD. CDR3 in DNA: TGTGCCATCAGTGGGGAGGGACAGAGCTATGGCTACACCTTC. It specifies CAISGEGQSYGYTF.

The gene calls are TRBV6-1 and TRBJ1-2; TRBD1 aligns across 7 bases. This CDR3 comprises 16 residues. Germline CDR1 reads MNHNS; CDR2 reads SASEGT. V trimming: 6 bases; J trimming: 4 bases; junction bases outside the gene matches: 14. CDR3 nucleotides: TGTGCCAGCAGAGCGAACAGGGGTTCGATTGGCTATGGCTACACCTTC. Amino acid sequence: CASRANRGSIGYGYTF.

This clonotype was counted at least ten times. This chain links TRBV6-1 with TRBJ1-5; tentative D call: TRBD1 (5 bases). Germline V gene data show CDR1 as MNHNS and CDR2 as SASEGT. With 5 bases removed from V and 0 bases from J, the gap between germline ends came to 11 bases. This CDR3 has 15 amino acids. The CDR3 sequence is CASSRSGYSNQPQHF. The CDR3 nucleotides read TGTGCCAGCAGTCGGTCAGGGTATAGCAATCAGCCCCAGCATTTT.

This clonotype was observed many times. The chain recombines TRBV20-1 with TRBJ2-7; 7 bases are a match to TRBD2. Germline values: CDR1 DFQATT, CDR2 SNEGSKA (reference sequence). After removal of 3 bases from V and 2 bases from J, the junction contained 4 bases not matched to a gene. This CDR3 has 13 amino acids. This chain's CDR3 is CSARGLRTYEQYF. CDR3 in DNA: TGCAGTGCTAGGGGACTAAGGACCTACGAGCAGTACTTC.

There are many counts of this clonotype. The J gene is TRBJ2-7, the V gene TRBV28, with D tentatively TRBD1 or TRBD2 (5 bases each). There are 13 residues in the CDR3. V gave up 7 bases and J gave up 5 bases, with 15 bases separating them. Germline loops: CDR1 MDHEN, CDR2 SYDVKM. The chain's CDR3 is CASTPGRKDEQYF. For the CDR3, the DNA is TGTGCCAGCACACCGGGACGGAAAGACGAGCAGTACTTC.

The chain employs TRBV20-1 and TRBJ2-7; D assignment may be TRBD1 or TRBD2 (5 bases each). This CDR3 is built from 13 residues. The V gene lost 1 base and the J gene lost 9 bases, with 16 bases spanning the gap. Germline assignment: CDR1 DFQATT and CDR2 SNEGSKA (reference sequence). DNA for the CDR3: TGCAGTGCTAGAGTCCCGAGGGGCCCGGGGCAGTACTTC. It specifies CSARVPRGPGQYF.

This clonotype was counted many times. This rearrangement joins TRBV7-8 to TRBJ2-7; D remains unclear. V dropped 1 base and J dropped 0 bases, with 13 bases sitting between them. Germline loops: CDR1 SGHVS, CDR2 FQNEAQ. The length of the CDR3 is 16 residues. The CDR3 sequence is CASSLGPDRSSYEQYF. CDR3 bases: TGTGCCAGCAGCTTAGGCCCAGACCGGAGCTCCTACGAGCAGTACTTC.

This clonotype was seen repeatedly, ten times or more. The rearrangement joins TRBV7-8 to TRBJ1-6; D gene unclear. V was cut by 5 bases and J by 3 bases, with 14 bases left in between. Per germline, CDR1 SGHVS and CDR2 FQNEAQ. This CDR3 has 16 amino acids. The CDR3 is CASSPGLGFYNSPLHF. In DNA form, the CDR3 reads TGTGCCAGCAGCCCCGGTCTGGGCTTCTATAATTCACCCCTCCACTTT.

The table lists this clonotype with many counts. This rearrangement joins TRBV6-1 to TRBJ1-1; tentative D call: TRBD1 (6 bases). The V end lost 7 bases, the J end lost 5 bases, and 14 bases lay between the germline ends. Germline assignment: CDR1 MNHNS and CDR2 SASEGT. This CDR3 contains 13 residues. The chain's CDR3 is CASTWRGVTEAFF. CDR3 bases: TGTGCCAGCACCTGGAGGGGGGTGACTGAAGCTTTCTTT.

The V and J genes are TRBV7-2 and TRBJ2-2, with 9 bases that match TRBD2. The CDR3 extends over 16 amino acids. Germline CDR1 reads SGHTA; CDR2 reads FQGNSA. After removal of 4 bases from V and 4 bases from J, the junction contained 7 bases not matched to a gene. The CDR3 reads CASSSTSGPTTGELFF. Written as DNA, the CDR3 is TGTGCCAGCAGCTCCACTAGCGGGCCCACCACCGGGGAGCTGTTTTTT.

Ten or more counts support this clonotype. The chain employs TRBV7-6 and TRBJ2-3; TRBD2 agrees at 9 bases. With V trimmed by 5 bases and J by 3 bases, 12 bases remained unmatched. The germline V gene encodes CDR1 SGHVS and CDR2 FNYEAQ. The CDR3 runs 17 residues. The DNA for the CDR3 is TGTGCCAGCAGCCGTAGAGTGGGGCTAGCGGGAACAGATACGCAGTATTTT. It specifies CASSRRVGLAGTDTQYF.

This clonotype occurred many times. This rearrangement joins TRBV29-1 to TRBJ2-5; 7 bases align to TRBD2. The CDR3 is made up of 14 amino acids. From germline, CDR1 is SQVTM and CDR2 ANQGSEA. V lost 0 bases and J lost 4; bases outside the gene matches: 5. CDR3 amino acids: CSVEDGLAVETQYF. The CDR3 DNA reads TGCAGCGTTGAAGACGGGCTAGCGGTAGAGACCCAGTACTTC.

This clonotype was observed at least ten times. The chain recombines TRBV20-1 with TRBJ2-7; maybe TRBD1 (6 bases). This CDR3 is 13 amino acids long. Germline values: CDR1 DFQATT, CDR2 SNEGSKA (reference sequence). Trimming took off 6 bases at V and 1 base at J, with 13 bases between the two ends. Here the CDR3 reads CSARGRGSYEQYF. CDR3 in DNA: TGCAGTGCCAGGGGACGAGGGTCCTACGAGCAGTACTTC.

The rearrangement joins TRBV12-3 or TRBV12-4 to TRBJ2-1; 10 bases agree with TRBD2. Losses at the gene ends were 2 bases for V and 8 bases for J; bases not matched to a gene: 6. This CDR3 has 15 residues. The CDR3 loop reads CASSLRLAGADEQFF. The CDR3 bases are TGTGCCAGCAGTTTACGCCTAGCGGGGGCGGATGAGCAGTTCTTC.

About this clonotype: This could be a read error, since a much larger clone is one nucleotide away. This chain uses TRBV20-1 with TRBJ2-5, with 9 bases lining up with TRBD1. The CDR3 sequence is 16 residues long. Germline V lookup: CDR1 DFQATT, CDR2 SNEGSKA (reference sequence). CDR3 in amino acids: CSARDLGTGFEETRYF. CDR3 nucleotide sequence: TGCAGTGCTAGAGACCTCGGGACAGGGTTTGAAGAGACCCGGTACTTC.

This clonotype has ten or more counts. J is TRBJ1-2 and V is TRBV7-9, with unresolved D. V was cut by 1 base and J by 6 bases, with 3 bases left in between. Looked up from germline, CDR1 is SEHNR and CDR2 is FQNEAQ (reference sequence). The CDR3 covers 11 residues. CDR3 in amino acids: CASSLDHGYTF. In DNA, the CDR3 is TGTGCCAGCAGCTTAGACCATGGCTACACCTTC.

This clonotype was observed at least ten times. The chain uses TRBV6-5 and TRBJ2-7; D remains unclear. This CDR3 spans 13 amino acids. CDR1 and CDR2 (germline): MNHEY, SVGAGI. The V gene lost 2 bases and the J gene lost 4 bases, with 9 bases spanning the gap. This CDR3 reads CASSYRPFYEQYF. CDR3 DNA: TGTGCCAGCAGTTACCGCCCTTTTTACGAGCAGTACTTC.